This T cell receptor (beta chain) was identified during a study of CD8 T cells in Susac syndrome. Study details: Patients with Susac syndrome had blood drawn and were at that point therapy-naive, on corticosteroids, or on intravenous immunoglobulin alone.

Per germline, CDR1 DFQATT and CDR2 SNEGSKA (reference sequence). V was shortened by 6 bases and J by 11 bases, with 20 bases between the two germline ends. The CDR3 extends over 13 amino acids. When the RNA was reverse transcribed, random hexamers were used with an input of roughly 0.45 to 1 ug. Using its own MiXCR run on the immunoSEQ multiplex PCR reads, TCRdb lists one record per CDR3 protein. Of 80,000 or so distinct CDR3 sequences listed, approximately 96% are singletons. Sequenced material: CD8+ T cells from PBMCs. The V gene is TRBV20-1, the J gene TRBJ1-3; D remains unclear. This TCR came from a human donor with Susac syndrome. Here the CDR3 reads CSAPEGPAGAIYF. CDR3 nucleotides: TGCAGTGCCCCGGAGGGCCCGGCTGGAGCCATATATTTT.